The next 21 T cell receptor beta chains were all read from a single sample in a study of cytomegalovirus exposure and HLA in healthy donors (dated by TCRdb to the late 2010s). Libraries were constructed by the immunoSEQ multiplex PCR assay. Here the immuneACCESS table is served through TCRdb, limited to in-frame sequences with V and J called. Missing clones are a known gap in these copies; in checked studies unresolved V genes cover under half, and the rest lacks a known reason. This sample is represented by 100,000 to 150,000 clones; about 90% of them were singletons. The top ten hold 1.4% of the sample. Sequenced: PBMCs. The receptors stem from a man aged 30 to 39 in good health and CMV-seronegative.

The rearrangement uses TRBV10-2 and TRBJ2-7, with D possibly being TRBD2 (5 bases). Between the trimmed V and J ends, which lost 6 bases and 2 bases, there was a span of 8 bases. The CDR3 extends over 12 amino acids. Germline CDR1 and CDR2: WSHSY and SAAADI. The CDR3 DNA sequence: TGCGCCAGCAGCAAGACTACCTACGAGCAGTACTTC. Residues: CASSKTTYEQYF.

This clone has just a few counts. The chain joins TRBV11-3 to TRBJ2-5; D unresolved. Germline CDR1 is SGHNT and CDR2 is YENEEA. The germline V and J ends were trimmed by 0 bases and 3 bases, with 11 bases remaining between them. CDR3 length: 15 residues. The CDR3, as DNA: TGTGCCAGCAGCTTAGACGGGTCTTCTAAAGAGACCCAGTACTTC. It encodes CASSLDGSSKETQYF.

This chain links TRBV5-6 with TRBJ1-2, with a weak D call TRBD1 (5 bases). Germline lookup yields CDR1 SGHDT and CDR2 YYEEEE. The V gene lost 5 bases and the J gene lost 2 bases, with 10 bases spanning the gap. The CDR3 is made up of 13 amino acids. The chain's CDR3 is CASRRQQNYGYTF. The CDR3, as DNA: TGTGCCAGCAGACGACAGCAGAACTATGGCTACACCTTC.

The chain couples TRBV11-2 to TRBJ1-1; D remains unclear. Trimming pared 1 base from V and 2 bases from J, leaving 8 bases between. CDR3 length equals 14 residues. The germline V gene has CDR1 SGHAT and CDR2 FQNNGV. DNA for the CDR3: TGTGCCAGCAGCTTAGTATCAGGTAACACTGAAGCTTTCTTT. It is translated as CASSLVSGNTEAFF.

This clone has just a few counts. CDR3 coding DNA: TGCGCCAGCAGCCAAGATGGGGCGGCAGATCAGCCCCAGCATTTT. As protein: CASSQDGAADQPQHF. The chain recombines TRBV4-3 with TRBJ1-5, with a possible D match to TRBD1 (5 bases). Per the germline V gene, CDR1 is LGHNA and CDR2 is YSLEER. CDR3 length equals 15 residues. V gave up 0 bases and J gave up 5 bases, with 11 bases separating them.

This chain uses TRBV4-3 with TRBJ2-3, with TRBD2 matching over 14 bases. CDR3 length: 18 residues. Looked up from germline, CDR1 is LGHNA and CDR2 is YSLEER. V shed 3 bases, J shed 4 bases, and the junction held 9 bases outside the gene matches. CDR3 bases: TGCGCCAGCAGCCAGGAAGGACTAGCGGGAGGTGGGGCAGATACGCAGTATTTT. Translated: CASSQEGLAGGGADTQYF.

The V gene is TRBV9, the J gene TRBJ2-1; D is perhaps TRBD2 (6 bases). Trimming removed 2 bases from V and 2 bases from J, with 14 bases in between. Germline CDR1 reads SGDLS; CDR2 reads YYNGEE. CDR3 length equals 16 residues. The CDR3 spells CASSVQLRGAYNEQFF. The CDR3, as DNA: TGTGCCAGCAGCGTTCAACTTCGCGGGGCCTACAATGAGCAGTTCTTC.

This rearrangement joins TRBV4-1 to TRBJ2-3; TRBD1 is a possible D gene (7 bases). Per the germline V gene, CDR1 is MGHRA and CDR2 is YSYEKL. The ends were cut back, 1 base at V and 2 bases at J, with 13 bases in the middle. The CDR3 runs 16 residues. CDR3: CASSQGRGTATDTQYF. As DNA, the CDR3 is TGCGCCAGCAGCCAAGGTCGCGGGACAGCCACAGATACGCAGTATTTT.

V and J are TRBV30 and TRBJ1-5; TRBD1 agrees at 10 bases. Germline V gives CDR1 GTSNPN, CDR2 SVGIG (reference sequence). The CDR3 totals 16 residues. V shed 1 base and J 5 bases; nucleotides not matched to a gene: 8. The chain's CDR3 is CAWSASPGTGDQPQHF. The CDR3 nucleotides are TGTGCCTGGAGTGCTTCTCCCGGGACAGGGGATCAGCCCCAGCATTTT.

The chain has TRBV29-1 and TRBJ1-1; the match to TRBD1 covers 9 bases. This CDR3 is built from 15 residues. V dropped 3 bases and J dropped 5; count of bases not matched to a gene: 10. In germline, CDR1 is SQVTM, CDR2 ANQGSEA. CDR3 amino acids: CSVDVRGQGNTEAFF. The CDR3, as DNA: TGCAGCGTTGACGTTCGAGGACAGGGGAATACTGAAGCTTTCTTT.

The chain couples TRBV11-3 to TRBJ2-1; TRBD2 agrees at 14 bases. Germline V lookup: CDR1 SGHNT, CDR2 YENEEA. V lost 5 bases and J lost 1; bases outside the gene matches: 4. The CDR3 sequence is 17 residues long. CDR3 nucleotides: TGTGCCAGCAGCCCGGGACTAGCGGGGGCTTCCTACAATGAGCAGTTCTTC. This codes for CASSPGLAGASYNEQFF.

The J gene is TRBJ2-7, the V gene TRBV29-1, with D possibly TRBD2 on 6 matching bases. Germline V gene sequence: CDR1 SQVTM, CDR2 ANQGSEA. The V end lost 4 bases, the J end lost 2 bases, and 18 bases lay between the germline ends. The CDR3 length is 15 residues. The CDR3 sequence is CSVGERAGRPYEQYF. The CDR3 region has the DNA TGCAGCGTTGGGGAGCGGGCGGGACGTCCCTACGAGCAGTACTTC.

J is TRBJ2-7 and V is TRBV1; TRBD2, the table's D call, was not compared with the DNA. TRBV1 is a known pseudogene. This CDR3 comprises 16 residues. In nucleotides, the CDR3 is TGCACCAGCATTCGGACTAGCGGGAGGTCTGCCTACGAGCAGTACTTC. Translation gives CTSIRTSGRSAYEQYF.

The chain recombines TRBV14 with TRBJ2-2; D is unclear. Trimming stripped 2 bases from V and 1 base from J, with 5 bases between. Germline values: CDR1 SGHDN, CDR2 FVKESK. The CDR3 has 14 residues. Here the CDR3 reads CASSQRQNTGELFF. DNA of the CDR3: TGTGCCAGCAGCCAACGACAGAACACCGGGGAGCTGTTTTTT. Using reference TRBV14 and TRBJ2-2 for the parts outside the CDR3, the full variable domain is EAGVTQFPSHSVIEKGQTVTLRCDPISGHDNLYWYRRVMGKEIKFLLHFVKESKQDESGMPNNRFLAERTGGTYSTLKVQPAELEDSGVYFCASSQRQNTGELFFGEGSRLTVL.

The chain joins TRBV7-2 to TRBJ2-2, with D unclear. From germline, CDR1 is SGHTA and CDR2 FQGNSA. The CDR3 has 13 amino acids. V was trimmed by 2 bases and J by 3 bases, leaving 4 bases between them. DNA for the CDR3: TGTGCCAGCAGCTTACAATACACCGGGGAGCTGTTTTTT. Its translation: CASSLQYTGELFF.

V and J are TRBV12-2 and TRBJ2-1; the D call of TRBD1 is as the table states it, not checked on the DNA. TRBV12-2 is an annotated pseudogene. The CDR3 runs 13 residues. The CDR3 region is CASRLSRAPEQFF. In DNA form, the CDR3 reads TGTGCAAGTCGCTTGAGCAGGGCCCCTGAGCAGTTCTTC.

This chain joins TRBV29-1 and TRBJ1-2, with 7 bases matching TRBD1. Per germline, CDR1 SQVTM and CDR2 ANQGSEA. The CDR3 contains 15 residues. Trimming removed 5 bases from V and 0 bases from J; junction bases left unmatched: 9. CDR3 in DNA: TGCAGCGTTTCCGGGACAGCCAAAGCTAACTATGGCTACACCTTC. Protein product: CSVSGTAKANYGYTF.

This sequence joins TRBV5-1 and TRBJ1-1; 9 bases map to TRBD1. Germline V gene lookup returns CDR1 SGHRS and CDR2 YFSETQ. J gave up 1 base and V 4 bases, and 14 bases lay outside the gene matches. The CDR3 runs 18 residues. CDR3 bases: TGCGCCAGCAGCCCCACCGGGACAGGGAGGGGAAAGAACACTGAAGCTTTCTTT. This encodes CASSPTGTGRGKNTEAFF. The entire variable domain, with the rest obtained from reference TRBV5-1 and TRBJ1-1, is as follows: KAGVTQTPRYLIKTRGQQVTLSCSPISGHRSVSWYQQTPGQGLQFLFEYFSETQRNKGNFPGRFSGRQFSNSRSEMNVSTLELGDSALYLCASSPTGTGRGKNTEAFFGQGTRLTVV.

The V gene is TRBV6-1, the J gene TRBJ1-5; D gene unclear. This CDR3 contains 15 residues. Trimming took 1 base from V and 3 from J, leaving 10 bases between them. Germline V gives CDR1 MNHNS, CDR2 SASEGT. DNA of the CDR3: TGTGCCAGCAGTGAAGAGTGGCGGCCCAATCAGCCCCAGCATTTT. It is translated as CASSEEWRPNQPQHF.

The genes are TRBV6-5 and TRBJ1-5; D remains ambiguous. Germline V gene data show CDR1 as MNHEY and CDR2 as SVGAGI. V gave up 0 bases and J gave up 4 bases, with 7 bases separating them. This CDR3 comprises 14 residues. The CDR3 nucleotides read TGTGCCAGCAGTTACTCTCCATTTAATCAGCCCCAGCATTTT. Its translation: CASSYSPFNQPQHF.

This clone has a single count. The rearrangement joins TRBV2 to TRBJ1-2; possible D gene TRBD1, 5 bases. The CDR3 extends over 14 amino acids. V lost 5 bases and J 2 bases, leaving 12 bases between the germline ends. Germline CDR1 is SNHLY and CDR2 is FYNNEI. DNA for the CDR3: TGTGCCAGCAGTCGCCGGGGGGAGAACTATGGCTACACCTTC. It yields the protein CASSRRGENYGYTF. Drawing the rest from reference TRBV2 and TRBJ1-2, the complete variable domain is EPEVTQTPSHQVTQMGQEVILRCVPISNHLYFYWYRQILGQKVEFLVSFYNNEISEKSEIFDDQFSVERPDGSNFTLKIRSTKLEDSAMYFCASSRRGENYGYTFGSGTRLTVV.